This is a list of T cell receptor beta chains from one sample in a study of T cells in Graves' hyperthyroidism and ophthalmopathy. In TCRdb, the multiplex PCR reads were re-called with MiXCR into one record per CDR3 protein. This sample has 200,000 to 250,000 distinct CDR3 sequences, with about 17% found just once. The sequenced material came from blood. These receptors all come from a woman between 18 and 29 years old with Graves' ophthalmopathy. The CDR3 runs from the conserved cysteine through the conserved F or W. The D gene is left open where the match is weak. Size values are once, few and many counts, or a class for expanded clones, and some rows have none.

CDR3aa	CDR3nt	j_gene	abundance	v_gene	d_gene
CASSSGTGPEAFF	TGTGCCAGCAGTTCCGGGACAGGGCCTGAAGCTTTCTTT	TRBJ1-1	few	TRBV2	TRBD1
CASSARQGVIEPQHF	TGTGCCAGCAGCGCCAGACAGGGTGTAATCGAGCCCCAGCATTTT	TRBJ1-5	many	TRBV27	TRBD1
CASSLVFRPPNTGELFF	TGTGCCAGCAGCTTAGTCTTCAGGCCCCCTAACACCGGGGAGCTGTTTTTT	TRBJ2-2	many	TRBV7-9	.
CASSLSGSNQPQHF	TGTGCCAGCAGTTTATCGGGGAGCAATCAGCCCCAGCATTTT	TRBJ1-5	many	TRBV28	.
CASSEMQGAYGYIEKLFF	TGTGCCAGCAGTGAAATGCAGGGGGCTTATGGTTATATTGAAAAACTGTTTTTT	TRBJ1-4	few	TRBV2	TRBD1
CSARDLDRMESPPLHF	TGCAGTGCTAGAGACTTGGACAGAATGGAATCCCCACCCCTCCACTTT	TRBJ1-6	many	TRBV20-1	.
CSASLTVGQETQYF	TGCAGTGCTTCCCTTACGGTAGGGCAAGAGACCCAGTACTTC	TRBJ2-5	many	TRBV20-1	.
CASSHDRSTSSSYNEQFF	TGTGCCAGCAGTCACGACCGTTCGACTTCTAGCTCCTACAATGAGCAGTTCTTC	TRBJ2-1	many	TRBV28	.
CASCELNTEAFF	TGTGCCAGCTGTGAGCTGAACACTGAAGCTTTCTTT	TRBJ1-1	many	TRBV10-3	.
CASSKKPVRESGNEQFF	TGTGCCAGCAGCAAAAAACCAGTCCGGGAGAGCGGCAATGAGCAGTTCTTC	TRBJ2-1	many	TRBV6-1	.
CSAHKRASGAYEQYF	TGCAGTGCCCATAAACGGGCTAGCGGGGCCTACGAGCAGTACTTC	TRBJ2-7	many	TRBV20-1	TRBD2
CASSQDSGGDYNEQFF	TGCGCCAGCAGCCAGGATAGCGGGGGGGACTACAATGAGCAGTTCTTC	TRBJ2-1	many	TRBV4-1	TRBD2
CSAALAGGTYEQYF	TGCAGTGCCGCCCTAGCGGGGGGAACTTACGAGCAGTACTTC	TRBJ2-7	many	TRBV20-1	TRBD2
CASSYSWDRNSPLHF	TGTGCCAGCAGTTACTCCTGGGACAGAAATTCACCCCTCCACTTT	TRBJ1-6	many	TRBV6-5	TRBD1
CASSETDYITNTQYF	TGTGCCAGCAGCGAAACTGACTATATCACAAATACGCAGTATTTT	TRBJ2-3	few	TRBV9	.
CASSTGLETQYF	TGTGCCAGCAGCACAGGGTTAGAGACCCAGTACTTC	TRBJ2-5	many	TRBV11-2	.
CSASVPDTQYF	TGCAGTGCTTCCGTCCCAGATACGCAGTATTTT	TRBJ2-3	many	TRBV20-1	.
CATSEGYEQYF	TGTGCCACCAGTGAGGGCTACGAGCAGTACTTC	TRBJ2-7	many	TRBV24-1	.
CASNPQGAYNEQFF	TGTGCCAGCAACCCACAGGGGGCTTACAATGAGCAGTTCTTC	TRBJ2-1	many	TRBV6-1	TRBD1
CASSDLNSGKEKLFF	TGTGCCAGCAGCGACTTAAACTCAGGGAAAGAAAAACTGTTTTTT	TRBJ1-4	many	TRBV25-1	.
CASSLDRGFSQPQHF	TGTGCCAGCAGCTTAGACCGGGGATTCAGTCAGCCCCAGCATTTT	TRBJ1-5	few	TRBV7-8	.
CASSGAGYEQYF	TGTGCCAGCAGCGGGGCGGGGTACGAGCAGTACTTC	TRBJ2-7	many	TRBV6-1	.
CASSFQDAYEQYF	TGTGCCAGCAGCTTCCAAGATGCCTACGAGCAGTACTTC	TRBJ2-7	many	TRBV11-1	.
CSARDPGGRETQYF	TGCAGTGCTAGGGACCCGGGAGGGAGGGAGACCCAGTACTTC	TRBJ2-5	many	TRBV20-1	TRBD2
CASSLGVGGGTDTQYF	TGTGCCAGCAGCTTGGGGGTGGGGGGCGGCACAGATACGCAGTATTTT	TRBJ2-3	.	TRBV5-4	.
CASSVGPDSGSPLHF	TGTGCCAGCAGCGTAGGGCCGGACTCGGGGTCACCCCTCCACTTT	TRBJ1-6	few	TRBV9	.
CASSPVAYEQYF	TGTGCCAGCAGCCCAGTGGCGTACGAGCAGTACTTC	TRBJ2-7	many	TRBV7-2	.
CSVGSGTEAFF	TGCAGCGTTGGGTCGGGCACTGAAGCTTTCTTT	TRBJ1-1	many	TRBV29-1	.
CASSLGGTMNTEAFF	TGTGCCAGCAGCTTAGGAGGCACCATGAACACTGAAGCTTTCTTT	TRBJ1-1	many	TRBV7-8	.
CASSRDLGGAQYF	TGTGCCAGCAGCCGGGACCTAGGGGGGGCCCAGTACTTC	TRBJ2-5	many	TRBV11-2	.
CASSTTGTEIYEQYF	TGTGCCAGCAGCACCACCGGGACGGAAATCTACGAGCAGTACTTC	TRBJ2-7	.	TRBV7-2	.
CASILNGGAGGQFF	TGTGCCAGCATCCTTAACGGCGGGGCCGGGGGGCAGTTCTTC	TRBJ2-1	few	TRBV6-2/TRBV6-3	.
CAWSVLYGKNTEAFF	TGTGCCTGGAGTGTACTCTACGGAAAGAACACTGAAGCTTTCTTT	TRBJ1-1	many	TRBV30	.
CSAPERGETQYF	TGCAGTGCCCCCGAGAGGGGTGAGACCCAGTACTTC	TRBJ2-5	many	TRBV20-1	.
CASSWGQGNSPLHF	TGTGCCAGCAGCTGGGGACAGGGTAATTCACCCCTCCACTTT	TRBJ1-6	many	TRBV5-6	TRBD1
CASSQRTDLSYGYTF	TGCGCCAGCAGCCAACGGACGGACCTTAGCTATGGCTACACCTTC	TRBJ1-2	many	TRBV4-1	.
CASSPAEVGEQFF	TGTGCCAGCTCACCCGCCGAGGTGGGTGAGCAGTTCTTC	TRBJ2-1	many	TRBV18	.
CASSLKEGTQYF	TGTGCCAGCAGCTTAAAAGAAGGGACCCAGTACTTC	TRBJ2-5	.	TRBV7-9	.
CASSQGRGTGANTGELFF	TGTGCCAGCAGCCAAGGTAGAGGGACCGGGGCGAACACCGGGGAGCTGTTTTTT	TRBJ2-2	many	TRBV11-3	.
CASSLATDSTDTQYF	TGCGCCAGCAGCTTGGCCACTGATAGCACAGATACGCAGTATTTT	TRBJ2-3	many	TRBV5-1	.
CSARDVRTSYEQYF	TGCAGTGCTAGAGATGTCCGAACCTCCTACGAGCAGTACTTC	TRBJ2-7	many	TRBV20-1	.
CASSGQAGNHYEQYF	TGTGCCAGCAGTGGTCAGGCGGGAAATCACTACGAGCAGTACTTC	TRBJ2-7	many	TRBV27	.
CASEGLAGGLLYNEQFF	TGTGCCAGCGAGGGACTAGCGGGGGGGCTCCTCTACAATGAGCAGTTCTTC	TRBJ2-1	many	TRBV28	TRBD2
CASREGGQAYNEQLF	TGTGCCAGCAGGGAAGGGGGGCAGGCCTACAATGAGCAGCTCTTC	TRBJ2-1	few	TRBV28	.
CASSPGGRGSNNEQFF	TGTGCCAGCAGCCCAGGCGGGCGGGGGAGCAACAATGAGCAGTTCTTC	TRBJ2-1	.	TRBV7-9	TRBD2
CASSSTDSPARNTF	TGTGCCAGCAGCTCTACAGATTCTCCTGCTCGAAACACCTTC	TRBJ1-2	many	TRBV5-6	.
CATSDNRGLDYGYTF	TGTGCCACCAGTGATAACAGGGGGCTCGACTATGGCTACACCTTC	TRBJ1-2	many	TRBV24-1	TRBD1
CASSGQTWETEAFF	TGTGCCAGCAGCGGGCAGACTTGGGAGACTGAAGCTTTCTTT	TRBJ1-1	.	TRBV5-4	.
CATSDALGGRQNQETQYF	TGTGCCACCAGTGATGCCTTAGGGGGCCGACAGAACCAAGAGACCCAGTACTTC	TRBJ2-5	many	TRBV24-1	TRBD1